The clone carrying this T cell receptor beta chain was recorded only once. Germline V gene sequence: CDR1 MNHNY, CDR2 SVGAGI (reference sequence). The CDR3 spans 15 residues. The junction had 6 bases not matched to a gene; V was cut back by 1 base and J by 5 bases. The sample is drawn from a study of blood T cell repertoires in COVID-19. Study-wide background: Sources were T cells, B-cell-depleted T cells, or PBMCs; the material itself was cDNA or gDNA.

Seattle's cohort entered during active infection and was followed longitudinally. Study processing details: Estimates of nucleated cell counts were drawn from the amplification of reference gene primers. Only in-frame clones appear in the TCRdb table, and some are missing; sequencing was by immunoSEQ multiplex PCR. That table is the source of V, J and clone size, and D and trimming were worked out from the DNA. The data contain 220,000 or so clones, approximately 86% of them singletons. Sequencing input: peripheral blood. This clonotype was obtained from a woman in her forties or fifties with COVID-19, enrolled during active disease. This chain joins TRBV6-6 and TRBJ2-5; 8 bases are a match to TRBD2. As DNA, the CDR3 is TGTGCCAGCAGTTACTTTCGGGGGGGAGAGGAGACCCAGTACTTC. Translating gives CASSYFRGGEETQYF.